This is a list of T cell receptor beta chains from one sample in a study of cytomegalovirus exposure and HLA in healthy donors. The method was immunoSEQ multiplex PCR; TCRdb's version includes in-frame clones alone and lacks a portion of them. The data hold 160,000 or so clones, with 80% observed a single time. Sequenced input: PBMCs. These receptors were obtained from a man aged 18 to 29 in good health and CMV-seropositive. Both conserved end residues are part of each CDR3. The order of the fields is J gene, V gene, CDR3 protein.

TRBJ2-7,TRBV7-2,CASSLRSEQYF
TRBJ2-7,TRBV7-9,CSSSLDIPGQGANYEQYF
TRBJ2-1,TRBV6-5,CASSSRVFGHLAEQFF
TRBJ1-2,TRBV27,CASSQTGNGYTF
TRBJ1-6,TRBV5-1,CASSQGNSPLHF
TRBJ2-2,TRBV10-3,CAIRGQGNTGELFF
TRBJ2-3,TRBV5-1,CASSNGGIPSTDTQYF
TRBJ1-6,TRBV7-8,CASSPAAVEGSPLHF
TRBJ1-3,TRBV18,CASSPTGSGNTIYF
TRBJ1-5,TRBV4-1,CASSLQGSNQPQHF
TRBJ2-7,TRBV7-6,CASSSREQGAYEQYF
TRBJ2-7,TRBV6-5,CASIGDRELDEQYF
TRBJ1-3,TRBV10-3,CAISEYRNGNTIYF
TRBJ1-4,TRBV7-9,CASSPQGSGEKLFF
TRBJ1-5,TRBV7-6,CASSLGGTGPNQPQHF
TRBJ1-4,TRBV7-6,CASSLVGGEKLFF
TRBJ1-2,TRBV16,CASSPTGNYGYTF
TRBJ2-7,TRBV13,CASSLLAGGGEQYF
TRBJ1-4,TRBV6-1,CASSVAYGGSLEKLFF
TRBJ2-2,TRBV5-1,CASSISRNAGGLFF
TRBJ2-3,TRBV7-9,CASRSPIQGAISTDTQYF
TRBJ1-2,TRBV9,CASSLDRSYTF
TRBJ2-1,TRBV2,CASRGSRNEQFF
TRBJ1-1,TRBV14,CASSPLGQLLNTEAFF
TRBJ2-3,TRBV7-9,CASSERGTSTDTQYF
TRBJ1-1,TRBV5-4,CATNPAAGMNTEAFF
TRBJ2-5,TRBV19,CASSGSGQWKETQYF
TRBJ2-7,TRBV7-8,CASSSRDRTYYEQYF
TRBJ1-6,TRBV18,CASSSGQGRNSPLHF
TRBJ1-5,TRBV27,CASRGDSPTNQPQHF
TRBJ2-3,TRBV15,CATRTSGVYSDTQYF